This TCR beta chain was captured in a study of cytomegalovirus exposure and HLA in healthy donors. Per germline, CDR1 LNHNV and CDR2 YYDKDF (reference sequence). The CDR3 length is 14 residues. J gave up 6 bases and V 6 bases, and 8 bases lay outside the gene matches. PCR used 60 Vbeta primers and 13 Jbeta primers. The data were produced by immunoSEQ multiplex PCR, yet TCRdb's version contains in-frame clones alone and is incomplete. This sample yields about 160,000 clones, of which 80% are seen a single time; about 9.6% belongs to the top ten. This sequence originates from a man aged 18 to 30 in good health and CMV-seropositive. The J gene is TRBJ2-3, the V gene TRBV15; 8 bases line up with TRBD2. Sequenced: PBMCs. The CDR3 DNA is TGTGCCACCAGTCTTAGCGGGGCGGCGGATACGCAGTATTTT. Translated: CATSLSGAADTQYF. Full variable domain (rest looked up from reference TRBV15 and TRBJ2-3): DAMVIQNPRYQVTQFGKPVTLSCSQTLNHNVMYWYQQKSSQAPKLLFHYYDKDFNNEADTPDNFQSRRPNTSFCFLDIRSPGLGDTAMYLCATSLSGAADTQYFGPGTRLTVL.